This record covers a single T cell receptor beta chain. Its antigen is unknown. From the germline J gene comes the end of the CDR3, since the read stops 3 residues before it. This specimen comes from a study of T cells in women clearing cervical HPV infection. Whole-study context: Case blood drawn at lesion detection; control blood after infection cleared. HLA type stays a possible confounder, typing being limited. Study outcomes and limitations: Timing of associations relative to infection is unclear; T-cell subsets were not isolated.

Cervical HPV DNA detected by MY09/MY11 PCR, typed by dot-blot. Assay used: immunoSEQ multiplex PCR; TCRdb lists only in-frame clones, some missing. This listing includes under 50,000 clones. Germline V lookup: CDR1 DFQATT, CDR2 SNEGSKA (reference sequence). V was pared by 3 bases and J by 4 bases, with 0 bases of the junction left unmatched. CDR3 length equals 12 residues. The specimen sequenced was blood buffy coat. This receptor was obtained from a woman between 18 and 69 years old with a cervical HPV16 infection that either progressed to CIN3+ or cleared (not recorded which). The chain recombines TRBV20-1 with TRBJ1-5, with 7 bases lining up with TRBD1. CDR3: CSARTGNQPQHF. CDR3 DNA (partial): TGCAGTGCTAGGACAGGGAATCAGCCC.